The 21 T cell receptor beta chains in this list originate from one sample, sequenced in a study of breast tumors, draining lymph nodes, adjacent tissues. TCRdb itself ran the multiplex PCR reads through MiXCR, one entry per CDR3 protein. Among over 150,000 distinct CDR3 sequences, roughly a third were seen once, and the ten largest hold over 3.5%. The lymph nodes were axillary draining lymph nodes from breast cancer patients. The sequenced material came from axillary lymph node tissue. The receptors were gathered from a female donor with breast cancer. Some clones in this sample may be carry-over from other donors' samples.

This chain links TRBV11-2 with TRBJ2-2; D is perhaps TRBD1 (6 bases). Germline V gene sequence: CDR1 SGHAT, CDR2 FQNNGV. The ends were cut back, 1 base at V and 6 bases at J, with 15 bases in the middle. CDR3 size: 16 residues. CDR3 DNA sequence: TGTGCCAGCAGCTTAGCCTTCCAGTGGACAGCCGGGGAGCTGTTTTTT. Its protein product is CASSLAFQWTAGELFF.

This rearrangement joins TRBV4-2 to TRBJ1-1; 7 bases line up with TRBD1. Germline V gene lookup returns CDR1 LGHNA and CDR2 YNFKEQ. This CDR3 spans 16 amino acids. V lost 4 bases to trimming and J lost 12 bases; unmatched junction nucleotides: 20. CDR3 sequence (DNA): TGTGCCAGCAGCCTCCCCGAAAGGCTAGGGGGCGAGGAGACTTTCTTT. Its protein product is CASSLPERLGGEETFF.

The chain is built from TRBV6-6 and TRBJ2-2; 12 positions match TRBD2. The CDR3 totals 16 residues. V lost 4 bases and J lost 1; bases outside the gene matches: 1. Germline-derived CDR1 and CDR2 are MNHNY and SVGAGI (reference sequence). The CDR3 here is CASSSTSGRNTGELFF. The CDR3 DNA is TGTGCCAGCAGTTCGACTAGCGGGAGGAACACCGGGGAGCTGTTTTTT.

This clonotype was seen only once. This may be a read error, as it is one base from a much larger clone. The DNA for the CDR3 is TGTGCCAGCAGCTTAGGAAATAGTGGCTACAATGAGCAGCTCTTC. Encoded protein: CASSLGNSGYNEQLF. The rearrangement uses TRBV7-2 and TRBJ2-1; no definite D call. Germline CDR1 is SGHTA and CDR2 is FQGNSA. This CDR3 has 15 amino acids.

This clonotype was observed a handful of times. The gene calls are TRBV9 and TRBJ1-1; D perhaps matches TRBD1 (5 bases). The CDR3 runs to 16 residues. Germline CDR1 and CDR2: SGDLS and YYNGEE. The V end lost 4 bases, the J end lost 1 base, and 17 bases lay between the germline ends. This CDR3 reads CASSLQPGASNTEAFF. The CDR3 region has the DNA TGTGCCAGCAGCCTCCAGCCTGGGGCATCGAACACTGAAGCTTTCTTT.

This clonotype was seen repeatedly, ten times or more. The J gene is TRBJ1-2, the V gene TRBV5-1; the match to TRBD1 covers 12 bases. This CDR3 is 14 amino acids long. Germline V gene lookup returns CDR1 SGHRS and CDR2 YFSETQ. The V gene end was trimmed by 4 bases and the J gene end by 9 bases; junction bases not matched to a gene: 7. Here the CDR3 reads CASSPGTGGFSYTF. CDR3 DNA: TGCGCCAGCAGCCCTGGGACAGGGGGCTTTAGCTACACCTTC.

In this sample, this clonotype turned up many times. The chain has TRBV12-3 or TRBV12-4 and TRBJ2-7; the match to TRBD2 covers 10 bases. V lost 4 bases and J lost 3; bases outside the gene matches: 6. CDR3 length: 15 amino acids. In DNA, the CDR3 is TGTGCCAGCAGTTATCCTAGCGGGAGAATCTACGAGCAGTACTTC. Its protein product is CASSYPSGRIYEQYF.

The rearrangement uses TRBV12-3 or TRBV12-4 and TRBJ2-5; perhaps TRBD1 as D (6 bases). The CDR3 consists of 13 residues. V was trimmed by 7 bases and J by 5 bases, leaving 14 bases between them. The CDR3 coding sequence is TGTGCCAGCAAATCAGGGGTAGGGGAGACCCAGTACTTC. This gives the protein CASKSGVGETQYF.

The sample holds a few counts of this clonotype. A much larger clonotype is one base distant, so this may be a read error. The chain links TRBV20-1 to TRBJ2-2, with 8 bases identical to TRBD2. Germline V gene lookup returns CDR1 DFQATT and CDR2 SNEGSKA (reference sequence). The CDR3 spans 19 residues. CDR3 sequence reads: CSAPPLRLSGGPNAGELFF. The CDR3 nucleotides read TGCAGTGCGCCACCCCTACGACTGAGCGGGGGCCCGAACGCCGGGGAGCTGTTTTTT.

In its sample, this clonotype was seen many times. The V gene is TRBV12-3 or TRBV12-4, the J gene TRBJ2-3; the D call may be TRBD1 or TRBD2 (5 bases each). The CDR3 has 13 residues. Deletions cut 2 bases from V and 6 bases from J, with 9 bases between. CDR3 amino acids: CASSLNEGDTQYF. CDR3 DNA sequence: TGTGCCAGCAGTTTAAATGAGGGGGATACGCAGTATTTT.

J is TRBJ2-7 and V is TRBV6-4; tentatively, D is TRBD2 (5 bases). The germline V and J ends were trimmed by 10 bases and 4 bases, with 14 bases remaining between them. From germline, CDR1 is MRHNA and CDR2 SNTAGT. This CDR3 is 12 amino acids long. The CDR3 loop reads CATTRERYEQYF. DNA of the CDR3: TGTGCCACCACCCGGGAAAGATACGAGCAGTACTTC.

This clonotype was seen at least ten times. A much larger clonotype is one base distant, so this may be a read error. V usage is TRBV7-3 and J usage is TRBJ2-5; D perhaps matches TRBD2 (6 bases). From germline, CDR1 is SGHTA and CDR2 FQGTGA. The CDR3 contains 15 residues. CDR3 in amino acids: CASSLGSASGETQHF. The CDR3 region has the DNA TGTGCCAGCAGCTTAGGGTCAGCCTCGGGAGAGACCCAGCACTTC.

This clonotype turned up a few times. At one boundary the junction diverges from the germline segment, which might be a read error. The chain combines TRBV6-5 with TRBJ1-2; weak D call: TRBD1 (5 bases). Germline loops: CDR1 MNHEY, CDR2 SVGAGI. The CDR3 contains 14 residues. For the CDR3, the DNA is TGTGCCAGCAGTCACTCCGGGACGGAATATGGCTACACCTTC. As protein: CASSHSGTEYGYTF.

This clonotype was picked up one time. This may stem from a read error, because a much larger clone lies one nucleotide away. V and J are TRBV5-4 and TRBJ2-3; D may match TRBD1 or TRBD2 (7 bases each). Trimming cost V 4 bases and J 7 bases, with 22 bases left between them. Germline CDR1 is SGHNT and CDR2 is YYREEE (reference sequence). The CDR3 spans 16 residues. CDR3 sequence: CASSLRLAGGVNTQYF. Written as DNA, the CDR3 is TGTGCCAGCAGCCTCAGACTAGCAGGGGGAGTTAATACGCAGTATTTT.

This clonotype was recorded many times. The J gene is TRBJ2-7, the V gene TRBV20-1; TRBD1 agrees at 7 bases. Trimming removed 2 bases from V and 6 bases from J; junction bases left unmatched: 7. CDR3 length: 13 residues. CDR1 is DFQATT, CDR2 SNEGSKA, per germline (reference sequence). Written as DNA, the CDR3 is TGCAGTGCTAGATCACAGACAGGGCCCGAGCAGTACTTC. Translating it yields CSARSQTGPEQYF.

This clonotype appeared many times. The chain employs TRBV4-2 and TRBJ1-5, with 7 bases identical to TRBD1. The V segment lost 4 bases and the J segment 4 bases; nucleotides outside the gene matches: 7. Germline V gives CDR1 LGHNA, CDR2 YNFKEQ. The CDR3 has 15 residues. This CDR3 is CASSREGQPNQPQHF. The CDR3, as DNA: TGTGCCAGCAGCCGTGAGGGACAGCCGAATCAGCCCCAGCATTTT.

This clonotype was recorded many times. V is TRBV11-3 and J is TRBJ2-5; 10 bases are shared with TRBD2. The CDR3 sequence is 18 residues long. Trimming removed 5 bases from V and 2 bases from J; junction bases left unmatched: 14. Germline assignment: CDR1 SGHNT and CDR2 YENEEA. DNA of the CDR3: TGTGCCAGCAGCCAATTTAGAGGGAGCGGGGGGGGGCAAGAGACCCAGTACTTC. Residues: CASSQFRGSGGGQETQYF.

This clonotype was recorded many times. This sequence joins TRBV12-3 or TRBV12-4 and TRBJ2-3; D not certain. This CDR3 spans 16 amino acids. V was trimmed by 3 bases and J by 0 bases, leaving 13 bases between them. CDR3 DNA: TGTGCCAGCAGTTTCCATGAATGGCGGAGCACAGATACGCAGTATTTT. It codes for CASSFHEWRSTDTQYF.

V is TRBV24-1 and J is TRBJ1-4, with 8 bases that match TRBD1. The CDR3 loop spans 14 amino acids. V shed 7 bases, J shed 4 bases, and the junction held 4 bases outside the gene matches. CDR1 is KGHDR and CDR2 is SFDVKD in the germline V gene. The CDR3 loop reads CATSPGQVNEKLFF. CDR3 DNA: TGTGCCACCAGCCCGGGACAGGTTAATGAAAAACTGTTTTTT.

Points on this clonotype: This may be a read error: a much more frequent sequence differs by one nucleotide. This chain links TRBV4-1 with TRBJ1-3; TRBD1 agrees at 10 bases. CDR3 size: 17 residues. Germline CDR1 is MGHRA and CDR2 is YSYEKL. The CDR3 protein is CASSQEPTGGFGNTTYF. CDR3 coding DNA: TGCGCCAGCAGCCAGGAACCGACAGGGGGCTTCGGAAACACCACATATTTT.

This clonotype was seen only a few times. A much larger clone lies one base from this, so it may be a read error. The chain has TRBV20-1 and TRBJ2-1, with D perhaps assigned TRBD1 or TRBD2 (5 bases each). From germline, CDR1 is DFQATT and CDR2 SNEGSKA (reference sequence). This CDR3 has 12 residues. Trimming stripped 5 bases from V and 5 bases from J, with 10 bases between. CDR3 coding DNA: TGCAGTGCTGGGGACCCTAACAATGAGCAGTTCTTC. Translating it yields CSAGDPNNEQFF.